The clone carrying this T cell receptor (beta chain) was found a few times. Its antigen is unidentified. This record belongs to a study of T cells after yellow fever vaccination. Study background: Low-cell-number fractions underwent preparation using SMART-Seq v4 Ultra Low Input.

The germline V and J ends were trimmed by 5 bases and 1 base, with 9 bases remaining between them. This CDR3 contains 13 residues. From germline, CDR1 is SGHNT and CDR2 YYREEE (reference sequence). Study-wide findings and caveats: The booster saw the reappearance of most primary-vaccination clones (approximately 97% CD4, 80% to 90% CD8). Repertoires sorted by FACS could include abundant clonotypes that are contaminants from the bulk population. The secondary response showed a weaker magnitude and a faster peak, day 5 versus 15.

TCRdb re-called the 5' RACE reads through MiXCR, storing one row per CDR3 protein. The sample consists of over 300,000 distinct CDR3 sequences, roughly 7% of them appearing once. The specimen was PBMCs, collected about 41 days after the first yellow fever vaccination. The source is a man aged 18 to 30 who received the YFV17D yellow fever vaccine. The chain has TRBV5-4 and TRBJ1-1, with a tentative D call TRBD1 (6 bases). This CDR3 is CASSKGENTEAFF. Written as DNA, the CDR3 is TGTGCCAGCAGTAAGGGGGAGAACACTGAAGCTTTCTTT.